These T cell receptor beta chains were read from a single sample in a study of identifying expanded T cells in peripheral blood. Sequencing was performed with immunoSEQ multiplex PCR; in TCRdb, only in-frame clones are kept and a portion is missing. The profile shows about 86,000 clones, roughly 81% of them singletons. The sequencing sample was made of blood. The source of these receptors is a person aged 18 to 70 in good health. CDR3s include the opening cysteine and the closing phenylalanine or tryptophan. The order of the fields is D gene, clone size, V gene, J gene, CDR3 protein, CDR3 DNA. The D gene is left open where the match is weak. Clone size is stated in some rows and not others, as once, few, many or a class when expanded.

NA	few	TRBV4-3	TRBJ1-1	CASSQDPYFGNTEAFF	TGCGCCAGCAGCCAAGACCCCTATTTCGGGAACACTGAAGCTTTCTTT
NA	NA	TRBV6-5	TRBJ2-5	CASSPKGRIQETQYF	TGTGCCAGCAGCCCCAAGGGGCGAATACAAGAGACCCAGTACTTC
NA	NA	TRBV9	TRBJ2-1	CASSVGAGGSGEQFF	TGTGCCAGCAGCGTAGGGGCTGGAGGTTCCGGTGAGCAGTTCTTC
NA	NA	TRBV5-4	TRBJ2-1	CASSLGAIPSSYNEQFF	TGTGCCAGCAGCTTGGGGGCGATCCCGAGCTCCTACAATGAGCAGTTCTTC
TRBD1	NA	TRBV19	TRBJ1-5	CASRLFGTVSNQPQHF	TGTGCCAGTAGACTGTTTGGGACAGTAAGCAATCAGCCCCAGCATTTT
TRBD1	NA	TRBV27	TRBJ1-5	CASRKGGTINSNQPQHF	TGTGCCAGCAGGAAAGGGGGCACCATCAATAGCAATCAGCCCCAGCATTTT
TRBD1	NA	TRBV18	TRBJ2-2	CASSLKPIQPGQGRHTGELFF	TGTGCCAGCTCACTCAAACCTATACAGCCGGGACAGGGGAGACACACCGGGGAGCTGTTTTTT
NA	once	TRBV6-1	TRBJ2-1	CASSVERGINEQFF	TGTGCCAGCAGTGTGGAAAGGGGGATCAATGAGCAGTTCTTC
NA	NA	TRBV6-5	TRBJ2-3	CASRVRETDTQYF	TGTGCCAGCAGGGTCCGAGAAACAGATACGCAGTATTTT
TRBD1	NA	TRBV27	TRBJ1-2	CASSQGQGDPYGYTF	TGTGCCAGCAGCCAGGGGCAGGGGGATCCCTATGGCTACACCTTC
TRBD1	once	TRBV6-5	TRBJ1-1	CASRSGTALNQAFF	TGTGCCAGCAGATCCGGGACAGCTCTTAACCAAGCTTTCTTT
NA	NA	TRBV7-2	TRBJ2-5	CASSYRVPETQYF	TGTGCCAGCAGCTACAGGGTCCCAGAGACCCAGTACTTC
TRBD1	NA	TRBV27	TRBJ2-5	CASRGHGTGKQETQYF	TGTGCCAGCAGGGGGCACGGGACAGGGAAACAAGAGACCCAGTACTTC
NA	NA	TRBV5-5	TRBJ1-3	CATSTGVYSGNTIYF	TGTGCTACCAGCACGGGGGTATACTCTGGAAACACCATATATTTT
NA	NA	TRBV10-2	TRBJ1-5	CASSDSRNQPQHF	TGCGCCAGCAGTGACTCAAGGAATCAGCCCCAGCATTTT
NA	NA	TRBV18	TRBJ1-2	CASSQVQGPNYGYTF	TGTGCCAGCTCCCAAGTCCAGGGACCTAACTATGGCTACACCTTC
NA	once	TRBV6-5	TRBJ2-6	CASSYSTRSGANVLTF	TGTGCCAGCAGTTACTCGACCCGTTCCGGGGCCAACGTCCTGACTTTC
NA	once	TRBV2	TRBJ1-1	CASSPAWGSTEAFF	TGTGCCAGCAGTCCAGCCTGGGGTAGCACTGAAGCTTTCTTT
NA	NA	TRBV15	TRBJ2-7	CATSRDRATGSYEQYF	TGTGCCACCAGCAGAGATAGAGCCACAGGTTCCTACGAGCAGTACTTC
NA	NA	TRBV6-5	TRBJ2-3	CASRDTDTQYF	TGTGCCAGCAGAGACACAGATACGCAGTATTTT
TRBD2	NA	TRBV19	TRBJ2-7	CASSIVAGPEQYF	TGTGCCAGTAGTATAGTAGCGGGGCCCGAGCAGTACTTC
TRBD2	NA	TRBV4-3	TRBJ2-3	CASSPTSGDTDTQYF	TGCGCCAGCAGCCCCACTAGCGGGGACACAGATACGCAGTATTTT
NA	NA	TRBV2	TRBJ1-2	CASRVMGVWDGGYTF	TGTGCCAGCAGAGTGATGGGTGTATGGGACGGGGGCTACACCTTC
NA	NA	TRBV10-3	TRBJ2-1	CASRHGGGGDEQFF	TGTGCCTCGCGACATGGCGGAGGGGGCGATGAGCAGTTCTTC
NA	NA	TRBV7-7	TRBJ2-2	CASSPHPAGELFF	TGTGCCAGCAGCCCCCACCCGGCCGGGGAGCTGTTTTTT
NA	NA	TRBV19	TRBJ2-2	CASGDGELFF	TGTGCTAGTGGGGACGGGGAGCTGTTTTTT
NA	NA	TRBV5-8	TRBJ1-1	CASSWRRVNTEAFF	TGTGCCAGCAGCTGGCGTCGCGTGAACACTGAAGCTTTCTTT
NA	NA	TRBV9	TRBJ2-3	CASSVAPRRQGTDTQYF	TGTGCCAGCAGCGTAGCGCCGAGAAGGCAAGGGACAGATACGCAGTATTTT
NA	NA	TRBV30	TRBJ1-5	CAWGEKGAFKNQPQHF	TGTGCCTGGGGAGAGAAAGGGGCCTTTAAGAATCAGCCCCAGCATTTT
TRBD1	NA	TRBV5-1	TRBJ1-6	CASRIDRGNSPLHF	TGCGCCAGCAGGATAGACAGGGGGAATTCACCCCTCCACTTT
NA	NA	TRBV18	TRBJ1-2	CASSPPADPNYGYTF	TGTGCCAGCTCACCACCCGCAGATCCTAACTATGGCTACACCTTC
TRBD2	once	TRBV11-2	TRBJ2-3	CASSFGTSGADTQYF	TGTGCCAGCAGCTTTGGGACTAGCGGGGCAGATACGCAGTATTTT
NA	NA	TRBV7-2	TRBJ1-1	CASSLNWGRETEAFF	TGTGCCAGCAGCTTGAATTGGGGGCGAGAGACTGAAGCTTTCTTT
TRBD2	NA	TRBV27	TRBJ2-1	CASSSWTSGKYNEQFF	TGTGCCAGCAGTTCATGGACTAGCGGAAAGTACAATGAGCAGTTCTTC
NA	NA	TRBV25-1	TRBJ2-7	CASSDSPPDEQYF	TGTGCCAGCAGTGACTCGCCCCCTGACGAGCAGTACTTC
TRBD1	NA	TRBV9	TRBJ2-2	CASSVSRDRSNTGELFF	TGTGCCAGCAGCGTATCCCGGGACAGATCGAACACCGGGGAGCTGTTTTTT
TRBD1	NA	TRBV14	TRBJ2-5	CASSPDRGRETQYF	TGTGCCAGCAGCCCCGACAGGGGCCGAGAGACCCAGTACTTC
NA	NA	TRBV10-2	TRBJ2-2	CASSVGSGFGPGELFF	TGCGCCAGCAGTGTAGGTTCGGGGTTTGGGCCCGGGGAGCTGTTTTTT
TRBD2	once	TRBV6-1	TRBJ2-4	CASSADLAGNIQYF	TGTGCCAGCAGTGCTGATCTAGCGGGGAACATTCAGTACTTC
NA	NA	TRBV7-9	TRBJ2-3	CASSSRATTDTQYF	TGTGCCAGCAGCTCCAGGGCTACCACAGATACGCAGTATTTT
NA	NA	TRBV19	TRBJ1-2	CASSIDIDSYGYTF	TGTGCCAGTAGTATAGATATAGATTCCTATGGCTACACCTTC
NA	NA	TRBV29-1	TRBJ1-1	CSVALRGQTDGAFF	TGCAGCGTTGCCCTGCGGGGGCAGACAGATGGCGCTTTCTTT
NA	NA	TRBV6-5	TRBJ2-5	CASSYGGVPQETQYF	TGTGCCAGCAGTTACGGGGGCGTCCCCCAAGAGACCCAGTACTTC
TRBD1	NA	TRBV19	TRBJ2-2	CASKRTGGTGELFF	TGTGCCAGTAAGAGGACAGGGGGCACCGGGGAGCTGTTTTTT
NA	NA	TRBV7-9	TRBJ1-1	CASSLVLNTEAFF	TGTGCCAGCAGCTTAGTTCTGAACACTGAAGCTTTCTTT